What follows describes a single TCR beta chain. Its antigen is as yet unknown. With 1 base removed from V and 10 bases from J, the gap between germline ends came to 20 bases. The germline V gene encodes CDR1 SGHTA and CDR2 FQGNSA. The CDR3 length is 16 residues. These data belong to a study of beta chain features in type 1 diabetes. Findings and limits, study-wide: A PCR bias possibly favoring shorter templates would apply equally to patients and controls. The study found that naive, central memory and Treg TCRB repertoires appeared more similar in patients than in healthy donors. Possibly, sequencing cDNA over-represented cells that had high TCR expression levels.

Since all of the isolated RNA was reverse transcribed, expressed TCRB transcripts were what got sequenced. This table comes from immunoSEQ multiplex PCR, and its TCRdb copy is limited to in-frame clones, with some not included. Here the sample spans 850,000 to 900,000 clones, roughly 16% being singletons. The chain couples TRBV7-2 to TRBJ2-1; maybe TRBD1 (6 bases). This clonotype was obtained from a woman under 30 in good health. Sequences were obtained from naive CD4+ T cells from blood. CDR3 sequence: CASSLGPVGASREQFF. CDR3 in DNA: TGTGCCAGCAGCTTAGGGCCCGTGGGGGCATCTCGGGAGCAGTTCTTC.